This section outlines one T cell receptor (beta chain) sequence together with its context. What it binds is not known. TCRdb's copy holds only in-frame clones and misses some; the assay was immunoSEQ multiplex PCR. The table has approximately 160,000 clones, approximately 90% seen once; the top ten hold approximately 3%. The entry originates in a study of T cell responses to AZD1222 COVID-19 vaccine. As for the study in general: Investigators merged groups given second doses at roughly 4 or roughly 12 weeks.

Points from the study as a whole: Seropositive at baseline were only a handful of AZD1222 recipients. Reportedly, nearly half the spike-specific TCRs target unmutated variant regions.

This CDR3 is built from 14 residues. The ends were cut back, 4 bases at V and 2 bases at J, with 9 bases in the middle. The V gene's germline CDR1 is MNHEY and CDR2 SVGAGI. The source is an adult in good health. J is TRBJ1-5 and V is TRBV6-5; a weak D match, TRBD1 (6 bases). The starting material was peripheral blood, obtained on day 0 of AZD1222 vaccination. The DNA of the CDR3 is TGTGCCAGCAGTTTGACAGGACGCAATCAGCCCCAGCATTTT. It is translated as CASSLTGRNQPQHF.